The rows below give T cell receptor beta chains drawn from one sample of a study of T cell changes during pregnancy in multiple sclerosis. Method: immunoSEQ multiplex PCR; TCRdb's copy keeps in-frame clones and lacks some. The repertoire includes approximately 100,000 clones, about 90% of them detected once, and 1.6% sits in the top ten. Source: peripheral blood, taken before pregnancy. The receptors shown here come from a female donor with multiple sclerosis, enrolled in a pregnancy study. Both conserved end residues are part of each CDR3. A D gene is named only where the DNA matches it firmly. Part of the rows lack a size; the others show once, few, many or a class for expanded clones.

CDR3nt | CDR3aa | abundance | j_gene | d_gene | v_gene
TGCGCCAGCACTCAGGGGGACTATGGCTACACCTTC | CASTQGDYGYTF | . | TRBJ1-2 | TRBD1 | TRBV5-1
TGTGCCAGCAGCTTGGGGACTAGCGGGATAGTAAATGAGCAGTTCTTC | CASSLGTSGIVNEQFF | . | TRBJ2-1 | TRBD2 | TRBV11-3
TGTGCCAGCAGAGAGAGCGGGAGGGCGTTCTACGAGCAGTACTTC | CASRESGRAFYEQYF | . | TRBJ2-7 | TRBD2 | TRBV2
TGTGCCATCAGTGATAGGGGACAGGGAAACTACGAGCAGTACTTC | CAISDRGQGNYEQYF | . | TRBJ2-7 | TRBD1 | TRBV10-3
TGTGCCAGCAGCTTAGTAGAATATACGCAGTATTTT | CASSLVEYTQYF | . | TRBJ2-3 | . | TRBV7-2
TGTGCCAGTAGTTTGGGGGGGGCCCTAAACTACGAGCAGTACTTC | CASSLGGALNYEQYF | . | TRBJ2-7 | . | TRBV19
TGTGCCAGCAGCCTCCATCCCACCCCGAGCAATGAGCAGTTCTTC | CASSLHPTPSNEQFF | . | TRBJ2-1 | . | TRBV11-3
TGTGCCAGCAGCTTACGGGGGGGTGAGCAGTTCTTC | CASSLRGGEQFF | once | TRBJ2-1 | TRBD2 | TRBV13
TGCGCCAGCAGCCCGGACAGAAACTATGGCTACACCTTC | CASSPDRNYGYTF | . | TRBJ1-2 | . | TRBV4-3
TGTGCCAGCAGCCCATACACGAACACTGAAGCTTTCTTT | CASSPYTNTEAFF | . | TRBJ1-1 | . | TRBV11-3
TGTGCCAGCAGCAGTCAGCGGGCAGACTCCTACAATGAGCAGTTCTTC | CASSSQRADSYNEQFF | . | TRBJ2-1 | . | TRBV7-9
TGTGCCAGCAGTTACTCGAGTCTGAACACCGGGGAGCTGTTTTTT | CASSYSSLNTGELFF | . | TRBJ2-2 | . | TRBV6-5
TGTGCCAGCTCACCCATGACAGGGGGCTTTGGAAACACCATATATTTT | CASSPMTGGFGNTIYF | . | TRBJ1-3 | TRBD1 | TRBV18
TGTGCCAGCAACGAGAATGGGGGGGAGACCCAGTACTTC | CASNENGGETQYF | . | TRBJ2-5 | . | TRBV9
TGCGCCAGCAGCATAATGACTAGCGGGTTCAATGAGCAGTTCTTC | CASSIMTSGFNEQFF | . | TRBJ2-1 | TRBD2 | TRBV4-1
TGTGCCAGCAGCTTTTATTCCGGGACAGTAAACAATGAGCAGTTCTTC | CASSFYSGTVNNEQFF | . | TRBJ2-1 | TRBD1 | TRBV7-6
TGTGCCAGCAGTGAAGACATCCACTATGGCTACACCTTC | CASSEDIHYGYTF | . | TRBJ1-2 | . | TRBV6-1
TGTGCCAGCAGCGCAAAACAGGGGCGCGGCGGTGAAAAACTGTTTTTT | CASSAKQGRGGEKLFF | . | TRBJ1-4 | TRBD1 | TRBV9
TGTGCCAGCAGTAAACAGGGGAGTGAAGCTTTCTTT | CASSKQGSEAFF | . | TRBJ1-1 | TRBD1 | TRBV6-6
TGTGCCAGTAGTATTGGGCGTCACACCGGGGAGCTGTTTTTT | CASSIGRHTGELFF | . | TRBJ2-2 | . | TRBV19
TGTGCCAGCAGCTTGTCAGCTAACTATGGCTACACCTTC | CASSLSANYGYTF | . | TRBJ1-2 | . | TRBV5-8
TGTGCCAGCTTTTGGGGAGGGGAGCAGTACTTC | CASFWGGEQYF | . | TRBJ2-7 | TRBD2 | TRBV6-6
TGTGCCAGCAGCGTAGAGGCGGGGGCCACAGATACGCAGTATTTT | CASSVEAGATDTQYF | . | TRBJ2-3 | . | TRBV9
TGTGCCAGCAGTGACGGACACCCCCAAGAGACCCAGTACTTC | CASSDGHPQETQYF | . | TRBJ2-5 | . | TRBV6-6